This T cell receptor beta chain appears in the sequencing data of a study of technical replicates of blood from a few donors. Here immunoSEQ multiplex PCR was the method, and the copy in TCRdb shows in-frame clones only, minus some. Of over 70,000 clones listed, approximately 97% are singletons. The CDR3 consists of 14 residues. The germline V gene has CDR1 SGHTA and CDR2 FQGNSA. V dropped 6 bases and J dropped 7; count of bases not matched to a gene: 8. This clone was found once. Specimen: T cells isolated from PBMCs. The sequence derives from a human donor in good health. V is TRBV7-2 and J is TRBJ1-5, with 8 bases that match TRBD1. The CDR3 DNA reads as TGTGCCAGCAGGGGGGGGACAGGTTGGCAGCCCCAGCATTTT. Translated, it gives CASRGGTGWQPQHF. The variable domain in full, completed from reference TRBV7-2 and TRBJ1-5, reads GAGVSQSPSNKVTEKGKDVELRCDPISGHTALYWYRQSLGQGLEFLIYFQGNSAPDKSGLPSDRFSAERTGGSVSTLTIQRTQQEDSAVYLCASRGGTGWQPQHFGDGTRLSIL.